This entry features one TCR beta chain sequence. The data originate from a study of blood T cell repertoires in COVID-19. The repertoire was sequenced with immunoSEQ multiplex PCR; TCRdb's copy has only in-frame clones and lacks some. In the table there are approximately 63,000 clones, 86% of which are singletons. This clonotype was sampled from a woman of 80 years or more with acute or convalescent COVID-19. The sample taken for sequencing was peripheral blood.

The CDR3 sequence: CASSHPRGEEQGHGYTF. The CDR3 DNA reads TGCGCCAGCAGCCACCCCAGGGGTGAGGAACAGGGACATGGCTACACCTTC. The genes are TRBV4-1 and TRBJ1-2, with TRBD1 as a possible D gene (6 bases). The CDR3 has 17 residues. Germline CDR1 reads MGHRA; CDR2 reads YSYEKL. V was shortened by 3 bases and J by 6 bases, with 23 bases between the two germline ends.